This TCR beta chain was sequenced in a study of cytomegalovirus exposure and HLA in healthy donors. For this clone: What it recognizes is unknown.

The length of the CDR3 is 15 residues. With V trimmed by 5 bases and J by 5 bases, 6 bases remained unmatched. From germline, CDR1 is MNHEY and CDR2 SMNVEV (reference sequence). Regarding the study as a whole: A later analysis linked a missense DCLRE1C variant to TCR beta V- and J-gene trimming. Confirmation was obtained in vitro that a few CMV-associated chains are specific for CMV antigens.

The PCR made use of 60 Vbeta and 13 Jbeta primers. Original methodology: Among the unique TCR beta chains that a later analysis counted, about 84 million in all, 9.5 million to 12 million were shared. Sequenced by immunoSEQ multiplex PCR; TCRdb stores in-frame clones only, minus some. V and J calls plus clone size are reproduced from that table; the DNA served to infer D and trimming. The sample shows 150,000 or so clones, approximately 78% of them seen only once. The receptor's source is a male donor in good health and CMV-seropositive. The sequenced material came from PBMCs. The chain joins TRBV27 to TRBJ2-2; 9 bases map to TRBD1. CDR3 region: CASSHRGHGTGELFF. Written as DNA, the CDR3 is TGTGCCAGCAGTCACAGGGGGCACGGGACCGGGGAGCTGTTTTTT.